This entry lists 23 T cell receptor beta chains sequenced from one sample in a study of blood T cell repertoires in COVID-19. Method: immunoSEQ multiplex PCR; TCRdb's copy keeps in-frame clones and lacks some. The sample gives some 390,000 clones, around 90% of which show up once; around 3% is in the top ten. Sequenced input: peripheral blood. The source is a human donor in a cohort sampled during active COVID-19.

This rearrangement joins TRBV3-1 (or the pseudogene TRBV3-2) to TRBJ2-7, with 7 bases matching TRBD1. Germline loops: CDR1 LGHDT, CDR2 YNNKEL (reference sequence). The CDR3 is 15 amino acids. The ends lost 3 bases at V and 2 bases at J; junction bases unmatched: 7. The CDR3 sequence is CASSHPAQGAYEQYF. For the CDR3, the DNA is TGTGCCAGCAGCCACCCTGCGCAGGGGGCCTACGAGCAGTACTTC.

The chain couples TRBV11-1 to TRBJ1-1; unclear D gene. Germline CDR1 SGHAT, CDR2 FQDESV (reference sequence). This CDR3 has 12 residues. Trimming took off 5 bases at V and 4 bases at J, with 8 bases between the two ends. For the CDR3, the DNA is TGTGCCAGCAGCCTTGCGGGCACTGAAGCTTTCTTT. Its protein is CASSLAGTEAFF.

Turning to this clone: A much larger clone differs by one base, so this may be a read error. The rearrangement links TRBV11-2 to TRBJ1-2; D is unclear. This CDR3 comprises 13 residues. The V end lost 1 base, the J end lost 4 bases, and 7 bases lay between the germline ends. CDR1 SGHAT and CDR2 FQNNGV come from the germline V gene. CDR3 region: CASSLGGGYGYTF. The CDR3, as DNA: TGTGCCAGCAGCTTAGGGGGAGGCTATGGCTACACCTTC.

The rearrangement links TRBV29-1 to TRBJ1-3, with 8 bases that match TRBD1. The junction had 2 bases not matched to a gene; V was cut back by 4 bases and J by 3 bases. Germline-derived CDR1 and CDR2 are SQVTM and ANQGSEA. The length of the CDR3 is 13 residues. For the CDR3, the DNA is TGCAGCGTTGCAGACAGGGGTGGAAACACCATATATTTT. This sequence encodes CSVADRGGNTIYF.

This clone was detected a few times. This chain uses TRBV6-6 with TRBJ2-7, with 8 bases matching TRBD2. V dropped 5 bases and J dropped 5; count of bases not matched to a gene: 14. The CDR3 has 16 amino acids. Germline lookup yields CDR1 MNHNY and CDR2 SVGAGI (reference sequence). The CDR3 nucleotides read TGTGCCAGCAGTCGAAAACATACCGGGACTAGAGACGAGCAGTACTTC. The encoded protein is CASSRKHTGTRDEQYF.

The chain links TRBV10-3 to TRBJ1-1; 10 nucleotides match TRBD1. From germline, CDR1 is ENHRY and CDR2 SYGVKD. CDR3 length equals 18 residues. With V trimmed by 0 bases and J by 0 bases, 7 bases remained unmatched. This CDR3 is CAISESGRTGGLNTEAFF. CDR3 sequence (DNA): TGTGCCATCAGTGAGTCAGGTCGGACAGGGGGATTGAACACTGAAGCTTTCTTT.

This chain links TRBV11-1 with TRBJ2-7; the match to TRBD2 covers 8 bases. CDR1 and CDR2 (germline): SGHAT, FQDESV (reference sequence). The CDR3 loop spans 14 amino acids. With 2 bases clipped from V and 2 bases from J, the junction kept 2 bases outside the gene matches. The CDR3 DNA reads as TGTGCCAGCAGCTTATCGGGAGGGCCCTACGAGCAGTACTTC. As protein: CASSLSGGPYEQYF.

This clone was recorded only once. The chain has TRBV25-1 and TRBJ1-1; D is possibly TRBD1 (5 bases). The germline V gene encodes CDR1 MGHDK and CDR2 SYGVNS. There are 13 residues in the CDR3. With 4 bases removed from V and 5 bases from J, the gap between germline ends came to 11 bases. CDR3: CASSVGGLTEAFF. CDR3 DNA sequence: TGTGCCAGCAGTGTGGGGGGGTTAACTGAAGCTTTCTTT.

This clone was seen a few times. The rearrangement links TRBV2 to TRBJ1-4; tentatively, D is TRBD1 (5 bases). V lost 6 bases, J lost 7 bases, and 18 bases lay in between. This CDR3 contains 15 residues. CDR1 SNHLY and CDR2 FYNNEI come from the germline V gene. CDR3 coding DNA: TGTGCCAGCAGGGGACTAGGGGTAAGGGGTGAAAAACTGTTTTTT. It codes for CASRGLGVRGEKLFF.

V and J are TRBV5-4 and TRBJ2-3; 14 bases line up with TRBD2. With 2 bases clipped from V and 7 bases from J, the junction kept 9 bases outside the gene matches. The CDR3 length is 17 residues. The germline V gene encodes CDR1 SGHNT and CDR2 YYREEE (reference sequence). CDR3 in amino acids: CASSLGMTSGGANTQYF. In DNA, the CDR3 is TGTGCCAGCAGCTTAGGGATGACTAGCGGGGGGGCGAATACGCAGTATTTT.

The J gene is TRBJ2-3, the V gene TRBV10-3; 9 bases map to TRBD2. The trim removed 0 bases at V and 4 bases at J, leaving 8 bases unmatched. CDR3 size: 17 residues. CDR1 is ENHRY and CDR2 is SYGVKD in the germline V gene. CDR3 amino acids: CAISESTSGSPADTQYF. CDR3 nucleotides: TGTGCCATCAGTGAGTCGACTAGCGGTTCTCCGGCAGATACGCAGTATTTT.

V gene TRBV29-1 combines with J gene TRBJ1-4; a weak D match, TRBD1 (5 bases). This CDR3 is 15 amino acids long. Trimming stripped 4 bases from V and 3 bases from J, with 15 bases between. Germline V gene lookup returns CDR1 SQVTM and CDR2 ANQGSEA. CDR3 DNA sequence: TGCAGCGTTGGTGGACCCACGGGGGCTAATGAAAAACTGTTTTTT. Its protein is CSVGGPTGANEKLFF.

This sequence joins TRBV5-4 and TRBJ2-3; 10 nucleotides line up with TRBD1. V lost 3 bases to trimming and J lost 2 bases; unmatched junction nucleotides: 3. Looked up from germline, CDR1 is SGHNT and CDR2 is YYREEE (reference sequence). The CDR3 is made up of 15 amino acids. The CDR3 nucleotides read TGTGCCAGCAGCTGGGACAGGGGCCCCACAGATACGCAGTATTTT. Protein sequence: CASSWDRGPTDTQYF.

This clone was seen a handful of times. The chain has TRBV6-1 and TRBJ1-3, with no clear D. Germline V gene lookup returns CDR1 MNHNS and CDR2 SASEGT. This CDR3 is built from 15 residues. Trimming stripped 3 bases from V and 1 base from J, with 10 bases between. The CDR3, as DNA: TGTGCCAGCAGTGATCAAGACGGGTCTGGAAACACCATATATTTT. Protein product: CASSDQDGSGNTIYF.

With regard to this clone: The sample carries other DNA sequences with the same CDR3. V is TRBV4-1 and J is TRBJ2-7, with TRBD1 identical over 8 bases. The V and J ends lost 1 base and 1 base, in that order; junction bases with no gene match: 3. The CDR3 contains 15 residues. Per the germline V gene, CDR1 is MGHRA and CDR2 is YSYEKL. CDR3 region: CASSQGQGASYEQYF. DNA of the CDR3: TGCGCCAGCAGCCAAGGCCAGGGGGCGTCCTACGAGCAGTACTTC.

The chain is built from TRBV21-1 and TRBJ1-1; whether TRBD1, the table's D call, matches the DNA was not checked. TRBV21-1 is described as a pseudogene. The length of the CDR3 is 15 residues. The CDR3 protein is CASSIGGSVNTEAFF. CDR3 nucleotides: TGTGCCAGCAGCATTGGGGGCTCGGTGAACACTGAAGCTTTCTTT.

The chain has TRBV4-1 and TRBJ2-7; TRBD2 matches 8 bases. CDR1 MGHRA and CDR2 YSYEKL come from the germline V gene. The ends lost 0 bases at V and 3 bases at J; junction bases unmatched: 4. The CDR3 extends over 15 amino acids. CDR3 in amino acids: CASSQETSEYYEQYF. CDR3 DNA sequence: TGCGCCAGCAGCCAAGAGACTAGCGAATACTACGAGCAGTACTTC.

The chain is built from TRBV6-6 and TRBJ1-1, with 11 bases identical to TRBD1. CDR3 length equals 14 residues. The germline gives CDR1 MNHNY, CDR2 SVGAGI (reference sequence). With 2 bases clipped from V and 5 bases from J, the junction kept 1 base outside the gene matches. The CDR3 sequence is CASSYGTGGTEAFF. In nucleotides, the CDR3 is TGTGCCAGCAGTTACGGGACAGGGGGGACTGAAGCTTTCTTT.

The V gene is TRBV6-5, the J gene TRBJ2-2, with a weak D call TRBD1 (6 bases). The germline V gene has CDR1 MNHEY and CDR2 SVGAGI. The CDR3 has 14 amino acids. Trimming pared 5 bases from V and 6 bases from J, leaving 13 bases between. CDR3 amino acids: CASSPLTGSGELFF. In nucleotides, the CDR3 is TGTGCCAGCAGTCCTCTTACAGGGTCCGGGGAGCTGTTTTTT.

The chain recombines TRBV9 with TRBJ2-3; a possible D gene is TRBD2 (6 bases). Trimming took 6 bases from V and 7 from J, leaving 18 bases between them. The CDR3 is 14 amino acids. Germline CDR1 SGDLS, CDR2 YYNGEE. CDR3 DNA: TGTGCCAGCAACCCTAGCGCAATTGGAAATACGCAGTATTTT. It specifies CASNPSAIGNTQYF.

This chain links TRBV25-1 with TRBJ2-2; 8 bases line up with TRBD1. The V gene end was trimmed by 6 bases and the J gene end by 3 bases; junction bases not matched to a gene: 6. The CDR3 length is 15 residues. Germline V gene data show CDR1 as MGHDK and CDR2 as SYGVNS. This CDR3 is CASRDQDRDTGELFF. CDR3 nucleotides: TGTGCCAGCAGAGACCAGGACAGGGACACCGGGGAGCTGTTTTTT.

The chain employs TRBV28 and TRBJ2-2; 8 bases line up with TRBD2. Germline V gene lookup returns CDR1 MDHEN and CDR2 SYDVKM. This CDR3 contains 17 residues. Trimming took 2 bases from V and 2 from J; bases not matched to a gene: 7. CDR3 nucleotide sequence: TGTGCCAGCAGTTTACTCTCGGGACTAGATAACACCGGGGAGCTGTTTTTT. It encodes CASSLLSGLDNTGELFF.

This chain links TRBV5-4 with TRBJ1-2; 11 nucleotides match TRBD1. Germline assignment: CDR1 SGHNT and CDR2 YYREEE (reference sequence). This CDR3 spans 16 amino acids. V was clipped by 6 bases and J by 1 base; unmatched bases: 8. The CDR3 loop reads CASKIGTGGSNYGYTF. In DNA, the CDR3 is TGTGCCAGCAAAATCGGGACAGGGGGGAGTAACTATGGCTACACCTTC.